This passage covers 22 T cell receptor beta chains from one sample sequenced in a study of cytomegalovirus exposure and HLA in healthy donors. The PCR made use of 60 Vbeta and 13 Jbeta primers. The table came from immunoSEQ multiplex PCR; TCRdb's copy has only in-frame clones and leaves some out. The data contain approximately 110,000 clones, roughly 78% of them singletons. The sample was PBMCs. These receptors came from a woman aged 40-49 years in good health and CMV-seronegative.

Only a few counts were recorded for this clone. This sequence joins TRBV4-3 and TRBJ2-3, with TRBD1 as a possible D gene (5 bases). Germline V gene data show CDR1 as LGHNA and CDR2 as YSLEER. V shed 1 base and J shed 6 bases, with 8 bases lying between them. The CDR3 is made up of 13 amino acids. The CDR3 loop reads CASSQVGRDTQYF. Written as DNA, the CDR3 is TGCGCCAGCAGCCAAGTGGGGCGGGATACGCAGTATTTT.

The chain couples TRBV5-1 to TRBJ1-1; 7 positions agree with TRBD1. The length of the CDR3 is 13 residues. Germline-derived CDR1 and CDR2 are SGHRS and YFSETQ. The ends lost 6 bases at V and 2 bases at J; junction bases unmatched: 4. The CDR3 DNA follows: TGCGCCAGCAATCGACAGGGTAACACTGAAGCTTTCTTT. It specifies CASNRQGNTEAFF.

The chain is built from TRBV7-2 and TRBJ1-2; D is ambiguous. This CDR3 is 12 amino acids long. CDR1 and CDR2 (germline): SGHTA, FQGNSA. The germline V and J ends were trimmed by 1 base and 8 bases, with 8 bases remaining between them. The CDR3 nucleotides read TGTGCCAGCAGCTTAGTTCAGAGGGGCTACACCTTC. Its translation: CASSLVQRGYTF.

The chain uses TRBV18 and TRBJ2-2; weak D call: TRBD1 (6 bases). Per germline, CDR1 KGHSH and CDR2 LQKENI. The CDR3 extends over 21 amino acids. Trimming took 2 bases from V and 0 from J, leaving 25 bases between them. In nucleotides, the CDR3 is TGTGCCAGCTCACCATTCGCGGCGGCAGGGGAGACTACCGCGAACACCGGGGAGCTGTTTTTT. This encodes CASSPFAAAGETTANTGELFF.

The chain combines TRBV28 with TRBJ2-7; TRBD2 is a possible D gene (5 bases). CDR3 length equals 15 residues. V was shortened by 7 bases and J by 2 bases, with 18 bases between the two germline ends. From germline, CDR1 is MDHEN and CDR2 SYDVKM. CDR3 in amino acids: CASIKGQRRAYEQYF. CDR3 sequence (DNA): TGTGCCAGCATCAAAGGGCAGAGGCGGGCCTACGAGCAGTACTTC.

The chain couples TRBV10-3 to TRBJ2-5, with D possibly matching TRBD1 (5 bases). CDR3 size: 12 residues. Germline V lookup: CDR1 ENHRY, CDR2 SYGVKD. V dropped 5 bases and J dropped 3 bases, with 7 bases sitting between them. CDR3 in DNA: TGTGCCATCAGTAGGGGCGAAGAGACCCAGTACTTC. The encoded protein is CAISRGEETQYF.

This chain joins TRBV11-2 and TRBJ1-2, with a weak D call TRBD1 (6 bases). The CDR3 is 16 residues long. CDR1 SGHAT and CDR2 FQNNGV come from the germline V gene. V was cut by 0 bases and J by 4 bases, with 15 bases left in between. CDR3 amino acids: CASSLDRGKGGYGYTF. The CDR3 coding sequence is TGTGCCAGCAGCTTAGATCGAGGGAAAGGGGGCTATGGCTACACCTTC.

The rearrangement uses TRBV30 and TRBJ1-4; perhaps TRBD1 as D (6 bases). CDR3 size: 14 residues. The ends were cut back, 5 bases at V and 10 bases at J, with 20 bases in the middle. Germline loops: CDR1 GTSNPN, CDR2 SVGIG (reference sequence). CDR3 loop: CAWGGRDNHAKLFF. The CDR3 DNA is TGTGCCTGGGGGGGCCGAGACAATCATGCAAAACTGTTTTTT.

The chain employs TRBV6-5 and TRBJ2-7; D is possibly TRBD2 (5 bases). V gave up 2 bases and J gave up 2 bases, with 10 bases separating them. Germline lookup yields CDR1 MNHEY and CDR2 SVGAGI. The CDR3 loop spans 14 amino acids. The CDR3 DNA follows: TGTGCCAGCAGTTACAGTGGGAGAACCTACGAGCAGTACTTC. It yields the protein CASSYSGRTYEQYF.

The chain is built from TRBV30 and TRBJ1-1, with TRBD1 matching 10 bases. Trimming took 4 bases from V and 7 from J; bases not matched to a gene: 15. Germline V CDR1 and CDR2: GTSNPN, SVGIG (reference sequence). The CDR3 has 16 residues. The CDR3 DNA reads as TGTGCCTGGACTGGGACTGTGGTGACAGGGGGCTTTGAAGCTTTCTTT. Amino acids: CAWTGTVVTGGFEAFF. The full variable domain, in which reference TRBV30 and TRBJ1-1 provide the parts outside the CDR3, is SQTIHQWPATLVQPVGSPLSLECTVEGTSNPNLYWYRQAAGRGLQLLFYSVGIGQISSEVPQNLSASRPQDRQFILSSKKLLLSDSGFYLCAWTGTVVTGGFEAFFGQGTRLTVV.

The chain couples TRBV19 to TRBJ1-5, with TRBD1 as a possible D gene (6 bases). V was pared by 6 bases and J by 4 bases, with 7 bases between. The CDR3 has 12 residues. Germline CDR1 is LNHDA and CDR2 is SQIVND (reference sequence). CDR3 in DNA: TGTGCCAGTAGCACAGGGAATCAGCCCCAGCATTTT. Translation: CASSTGNQPQHF.

This clone has only a few counts. The genes are TRBV27 and TRBJ2-7; D remains unclear. V dropped 5 bases and J dropped 0 bases, with 2 bases sitting between them. The CDR3 totals 11 residues. Per the germline V gene, CDR1 is MNHEY and CDR2 is SMNVEV (reference sequence). The CDR3 region has the DNA TGTGCCAGCAGTCTCTCCTACGAGCAGTACTTC. Amino acids: CASSLSYEQYF.

V gene TRBV7-2 combines with J gene TRBJ2-7; 11 positions match TRBD1. The germline gives CDR1 SGHTA, CDR2 FQGNSA. Trimming removed 1 base from V and 4 bases from J; junction bases left unmatched: 6. This CDR3 is 16 amino acids long. Here the CDR3 reads CASSLVVGQGGYEQYF. CDR3 bases: TGTGCCAGCAGCTTAGTGGTGGGACAGGGGGGGTACGAGCAGTACTTC.

The chain employs TRBV5-1 and TRBJ2-5; D is possibly TRBD2 (6 bases). The closer fit of TRBJ2-7 to the DNA end suggests the J call may be wrong. The CDR3 sequence is 17 residues long. Germline values: CDR1 SGHRS, CDR2 YFSETQ. CDR3 protein: CASSLDIGTSLQYEQYF. The CDR3, as DNA: TGCGCCAGCAGCTTGGACATCGGGACTTCCTTACAGTACGAGCAGTACTTC.

Note on this clone: The junction shows a germline mismatch at one end, possibly a read error. V gene TRBV29-1 combines with J gene TRBJ2-5; 8 nucleotides match TRBD1. Per germline, CDR1 SQVTM and CDR2 ANQGSEA. This CDR3 is built from 12 residues. CDR3 coding DNA: TGCAGCGTTGACAGGGGGCAAGCGACCCAGTACTTC. Its translation is CSVDRGQATQYF.

In nucleotides, the CDR3 is TGCAGCGTTGAGTGGCCAGGGGCTGACTACGAGCAGTACTTC. Encoded protein: CSVEWPGADYEQYF. The rearrangement uses TRBV29-1 and TRBJ2-7, with a tentative D call TRBD1 (6 bases). Between the trimmed V and J ends, which lost 3 bases and 3 bases, there was a span of 15 bases. This CDR3 has 14 residues. Germline values: CDR1 SQVTM, CDR2 ANQGSEA.

The chain is built from TRBV19 and TRBJ1-1, with 9 bases aligning to TRBD1. The CDR3 length is 15 residues. The germline V gene encodes CDR1 LNHDA and CDR2 SQIVND (reference sequence). J was trimmed by 6 bases and V by 4 bases; bases with no gene match: 9. In DNA, the CDR3 is TGTGCCAGTAGTACAGACCGGGACAGGGTCCCTGAAGCTTTCTTT. This encodes CASSTDRDRVPEAFF.

This chain connects TRBV4-2 to TRBJ1-2, with a possible D match to TRBD1 (5 bases). The CDR3 is 19 residues long. The germline gives CDR1 LGHNA, CDR2 YNFKEQ. Deletions cut 2 bases from V and 6 bases from J, with 28 bases between. CDR3 DNA sequence: TGTGCCAGCAGCCAAAGCTGGGGACTGTCGGGACTCGGCTCTGATGGCTACACCTTC. Translated, it gives CASSQSWGLSGLGSDGYTF.

The chain couples TRBV19 to TRBJ2-4; TRBD1 is a possible D gene (7 bases). CDR1 and CDR2 (germline): LNHDA, SQIVND (reference sequence). Trimming took 2 bases from V and 3 from J, leaving 11 bases between them. CDR3 size: 15 residues. CDR3 region: CASSIQGGIKNIQYF. In nucleotides, the CDR3 is TGTGCCAGTAGTATACAGGGGGGAATCAAAAACATTCAGTACTTC.

About this clone: The junction departs from the called germline gene at one end, perhaps through a read error. The gene calls are TRBV7-9 and TRBJ2-2; D ambiguous. The CDR3 is made up of 16 amino acids. The germline V gene has CDR1 SEHNR and CDR2 FQNEAQ (reference sequence). The CDR3 reads CSSSLRSNANTGELFF. In nucleotides, the CDR3 is TGTTCCAGCAGCTTACGGAGTAACGCGAACACCGGGGAGCTGTTTTTT.

The chain has TRBV7-9 and TRBJ1-4; D is uncertain. The CDR3 contains 13 residues. Germline-derived CDR1 and CDR2 are SEHNR and FQNEAQ (reference sequence). V was trimmed by 1 base and J by 3 bases, leaving 3 bases between them. The CDR3 reads CASSLGPNEKLFF. CDR3 DNA sequence: TGTGCCAGCAGCTTAGGGCCTAATGAAAAACTGTTTTTT.

This chain links TRBV5-1 with TRBJ1-1; D not resolved. The ends were cut back, 0 bases at V and 1 base at J, with 10 bases in the middle. Germline V CDR1 and CDR2: SGHRS, YFSETQ. There are 15 residues in the CDR3. In DNA, the CDR3 is TGCGCCAGCAGCTTGGCCGGTTCAAGGAACACTGAAGCTTTCTTT. Protein sequence: CASSLAGSRNTEAFF.